These T cell receptor beta chains were read from a single sample in a study of cytomegalovirus exposure and HLA in healthy donors. Sequenced by immunoSEQ multiplex PCR; TCRdb stores in-frame clones only, minus some. The repertoire holds around 150,000 clones, with 78% as singletons. Sequencing was carried out using PBMCs. All receptors derive from a male donor in good health and CMV-seronegative. Both conserved end residues are part of each CDR3. The D gene is left open where the match is weak. Clone size is stated in some rows and not others, as once, few, many or a class when expanded.

TRBD2	TRBJ2-1	TRBV7-9	NA	CASSLTSGRGNEQFF	TGTGCCAGCAGCTTGACTAGCGGGAGAGGCAATGAGCAGTTCTTC
NA	TRBJ1-2	TRBV6-1	few	CASSEGTGSPYGYTF	TGTGCCAGCAGTGAAGGAACAGGGTCCCCCTATGGCTACACCTTC
TRBD1	TRBJ1-1	TRBV5-1	NA	CASSLRGPVMNTEAFF	TGCGCCAGCAGCTTGAGGGGGCCGGTCATGAACACTGAAGCTTTCTTT
NA	TRBJ1-1	TRBV30	NA	CAWSGLTGRMDTEAFF	TGTGCCTGGAGTGGACTTACCGGGAGGATGGACACTGAAGCTTTCTTT
NA	TRBJ1-1	TRBV5-1	few	CASSLHGDTEAFF	TGCGCCAGCAGCTTGCACGGGGACACTGAAGCTTTCTTT
TRBD2	TRBJ2-3	TRBV5-6	NA	CASSLSSGGPADTQYF	TGTGCCAGCAGCTTAAGTAGCGGGGGGCCCGCAGATACGCAGTATTTT
NA	TRBJ2-7	TRBV6-6	once	CASSYLGTPSYEQYF	TGTGCCAGCAGTTACTTGGGGACACCTTCCTACGAGCAGTACTTC
NA	TRBJ2-7	TRBV12-5	NA	CASGSRAGAPYEQYF	TGTGCTAGTGGTTCGAGGGCAGGGGCACCCTACGAGCAGTACTTC
TRBD1	TRBJ1-1	TRBV6-5	NA	CASRPSRTGNTEAFF	TGTGCCAGCAGGCCAAGCAGGACAGGAAACACTGAAGCTTTCTTT
NA	TRBJ2-2	TRBV7-9	few	CASSLGGGVTGELFF	TGTGCCAGCAGCTTGGGAGGGGGAGTCACCGGGGAGCTGTTTTTT
TRBD1	TRBJ2-3	TRBV5-4	NA	CASSPKGAGGTDTQYF	TGTGCCAGCAGCCCCAAGGGGGCCGGGGGCACAGATACGCAGTATTTT
NA	TRBJ2-2	TRBV13	NA	CASSHSGGELFF	TGTGCCAGCAGCCATAGCGGCGGGGAGCTGTTTTTT
NA	TRBJ1-1	TRBV5-4	NA	CASSPTGVWNTEAFF	TGTGCCAGCAGCCCCACCGGGGTTTGGAACACTGAAGCTTTCTTT
NA	TRBJ2-7	TRBV11-2	NA	CASSRSYEQYF	TGTGCCAGCAGCCGCTCCTACGAGCAGTACTTC
NA	TRBJ2-3	TRBV5-1	NA	CPSSAGTDSTDTQYF	TGCCCCAGCAGCGCGGGGACGGATAGCACAGATACGCAGTATTTT
NA	TRBJ2-7	TRBV27	NA	CASSPTGGVSYEQYF	TGTGCCAGCAGTCCCACAGGGGGGGTATCCTACGAGCAGTACTTC
TRBD2	TRBJ2-3	TRBV2	NA	CASSDGSGAIPSTDTQYF	TGTGCCAGCAGTGACGGTAGCGGGGCAATACCTAGCACAGATACGCAGTATTTT
NA	TRBJ2-7	TRBV5-1	NA	CASSSAGLTYEQYF	TGCGCCAGCAGCTCCGCCGGGTTAACTTACGAGCAGTACTTC
NA	TRBJ1-4	TRBV19	once	CASNSGGSNEKLFF	TGTGCCAGTAACAGTGGAGGATCTAATGAAAAACTGTTTTTT
TRBD1	TRBJ1-2	TRBV5-6	NA	CASSLDRVGGYTF	TGTGCCAGCAGCTTAGACAGGGTGGGAGGCTACACCTTC